These 25 T cell receptor beta chains originate from one sample sequenced in a study of cytomegalovirus exposure and HLA in healthy donors. PCR involved 60 Vbeta and 13 Jbeta primers. TCRdb's table, derived via immunoSEQ multiplex PCR, lists solely in-frame clones and lacks some. The sample yields 120,000 to 150,000 clones, 73% seen once. What was sequenced was PBMCs. Every receptor here comes from a woman aged 40 to 55 in good health and CMV-seronegative.

This sequence joins TRBV10-3 and TRBJ2-3; 14 nucleotides align to TRBD2. V trimming: 8 bases; J trimming: 4 bases; junction bases outside the gene matches: 5. The CDR3 extends over 15 amino acids. The germline V gene encodes CDR1 ENHRY and CDR2 SYGVKD. The CDR3 loop reads CAIEETSGGADTQYF. CDR3 nucleotides: TGTGCCATCGAGGAGACTAGCGGGGGGGCAGATACGCAGTATTTT.

The chain employs TRBV11-2 and TRBJ1-1; D is unclear. This CDR3 has 14 residues. Per germline, CDR1 SGHAT and CDR2 FQNNGV. The germline V and J ends were trimmed by 4 bases and 6 bases, with 15 bases remaining between them. In nucleotides, the CDR3 is TGTGCCAGCAGCTATTTTGGAGGGATTCCTGAAGCTTTCTTT. Translation gives CASSYFGGIPEAFF.

The chain uses TRBV15 and TRBJ2-5, with D maybe TRBD2 (5 bases). V shed 0 bases and J shed 4 bases, with 9 bases lying between them. Germline V gene sequence: CDR1 LNHNV, CDR2 YYDKDF (reference sequence). The CDR3 is 14 residues long. DNA for the CDR3: TGTGCCACCAGCAGAGATTCAGGAGGAGAGACCCAGTACTTC. Amino acid sequence: CATSRDSGGETQYF.

This sequence joins TRBV4-1 and TRBJ1-1; D might be TRBD1 (6 bases). The V gene's germline CDR1 is MGHRA and CDR2 YSYEKL. The V end was cut by 0 bases, the J end by 5 bases, with 19 bases between. This CDR3 has 17 amino acids. The chain's CDR3 is CASSQDDGSRQGTEAFF. CDR3 sequence (DNA): TGCGCCAGCAGCCAAGACGACGGATCCCGGCAGGGGACTGAAGCTTTCTTT.

J is TRBJ1-4 and V is TRBV5-1; D possibly corresponds to TRBD1 (5 bases). Germline CDR1 is SGHRS and CDR2 is YFSETQ. V shed 4 bases and J shed 4 bases, with 35 bases lying between them. This CDR3 has 22 amino acids. The CDR3 reads CASSLGRLRITRKTGDNEKLFF. For the CDR3, the DNA is TGCGCCAGCAGCCTCGGACGACTCAGGATTACCCGGAAGACGGGGGATAATGAAAAACTGTTTTTT. Together with reference TRBV5-1 and TRBJ1-4, the CDR3 gives the full variable domain: KAGVTQTPRYLIKTRGQQVTLSCSPISGHRSVSWYQQTPGQGLQFLFEYFSETQRNKGNFPGRFSGRQFSNSRSEMNVSTLELGDSALYLCASSLGRLRITRKTGDNEKLFFGSGTQLSVL.

The table lists this clone with many counts. This rearrangement joins TRBV2 to TRBJ1-2, with 7 bases matching TRBD1. Germline V lookup: CDR1 SNHLY, CDR2 FYNNEI. The junction had 3 bases not matched to a gene; V was cut back by 7 bases and J by 1 base. CDR3 length equals 13 residues. The CDR3 DNA is TGTGCCAGCAAGACAGGGATTAACTATGGCTACACCTTC. Its translation is CASKTGINYGYTF. Full variable domain (outside the CDR3, taken from reference TRBV2 and TRBJ1-2): EPEVTQTPSHQVTQMGQEVILRCVPISNHLYFYWYRQILGQKVEFLVSFYNNEISEKSEIFDDQFSVERPDGSNFTLKIRSTKLEDSAMYFCASKTGINYGYTFGSGTRLTVV.

V usage is TRBV19 and J usage is TRBJ2-2, with 10 positions matching TRBD1. This CDR3 spans 15 amino acids. Germline-derived CDR1 and CDR2 are LNHDA and SQIVND (reference sequence). With 9 bases clipped from V and 5 bases from J, the junction kept 9 bases outside the gene matches. CDR3 region: CASGVRTGGTGELFF. CDR3 sequence (DNA): TGTGCCAGCGGGGTCAGGACAGGGGGAACCGGGGAGCTGTTTTTT.

The chain recombines TRBV5-1 with TRBJ2-5, with 7 bases lining up with TRBD1. The ends lost 4 bases at V and 5 bases at J; junction bases unmatched: 5. Germline-derived CDR1 and CDR2 are SGHRS and YFSETQ. The CDR3 length is 13 residues. The CDR3 loop reads CASSITGEETQYF. CDR3 DNA: TGCGCCAGCAGCATAACAGGGGAGGAGACCCAGTACTTC.

J is TRBJ2-7 and V is TRBV4-1; 9 bases align to TRBD1. The trim removed 3 bases at V and 2 bases at J, leaving 8 bases unmatched. Germline V CDR1 and CDR2: MGHRA, YSYEKL. The CDR3 runs to 16 residues. The CDR3 protein is CASSHGSGTGTYEQYF. CDR3 coding DNA: TGCGCCAGCAGCCACGGAAGCGGGACAGGGACCTACGAGCAGTACTTC.

The V gene is TRBV4-1, the J gene TRBJ2-7; 9 nucleotides align to TRBD1. The germline gives CDR1 MGHRA, CDR2 YSYEKL. Trimming took 5 bases from V and 3 from J; bases not matched to a gene: 8. The CDR3 covers 15 residues. This CDR3 reads CASSSWAGQGYEQYF. The CDR3 DNA sequence: TGCGCCAGCAGCTCATGGGCGGGACAGGGCTACGAGCAGTACTTC.

This clone has only a few counts. V is TRBV7-9 and J is TRBJ1-2; D unresolved. V dropped 1 base and J dropped 4 bases, with 10 bases sitting between them. The CDR3 is 14 residues long. Germline CDR1 and CDR2: SEHNR and FQNEAQ (reference sequence). The CDR3 protein is CASSLGQEAYGYTF. The CDR3 coding sequence is TGTGCCAGCAGCTTAGGGCAGGAAGCCTATGGCTACACCTTC.

The rearrangement joins TRBV13 to TRBJ1-6, with TRBD1 matching over 7 bases. Germline V gene sequence: CDR1 PRHDT, CDR2 FYEKMQ (reference sequence). Losses at the gene ends were 3 bases for V and 8 bases for J; bases not matched to a gene: 10. There are 16 residues in the CDR3. The CDR3 region is CASSFRDSPKHSPLHF. As DNA, the CDR3 is TGTGCCAGCAGCTTCAGGGACAGCCCTAAGCATTCACCCCTCCACTTT.

The chain combines TRBV4-1 with TRBJ2-2, with TRBD2 identical over 15 bases. The germline V gene encodes CDR1 MGHRA and CDR2 YSYEKL. With 4 bases clipped from V and 6 bases from J, the junction kept 6 bases outside the gene matches. This CDR3 contains 17 residues. CDR3 in amino acids: CASSPAGLAGGSGELFF. CDR3 in DNA: TGCGCCAGCAGCCCAGCGGGACTAGCGGGGGGTTCCGGGGAGCTGTTTTTT.

This clone was detected ten times or more. This chain uses TRBV2 with TRBJ1-1; TRBD1 might be the D (6 bases). Germline V gene data show CDR1 as SNHLY and CDR2 as FYNNEI. Trimming took off 8 bases at V and 1 base at J, with 11 bases between the two ends. CDR3 length: 13 residues. The CDR3 loop reads CASRRTENTEAFF. The CDR3 nucleotides read TGTGCCAGCCGAAGGACAGAGAACACTGAAGCTTTCTTT.

V usage is TRBV29-1 and J usage is TRBJ2-5, with a weak D call TRBD2 (5 bases). V was trimmed by 4 bases and J by 0 bases, leaving 9 bases between them. CDR1 SQVTM and CDR2 ANQGSEA come from the germline V gene. The length of the CDR3 is 13 residues. In DNA, the CDR3 is TGCAGCGTTGGAGCGGAATACCAAGAGACCCAGTACTTC. Protein product: CSVGAEYQETQYF. Complete variable domain (other parts from reference TRBV29-1 and TRBJ2-5): SAVISQKPSRDICQRGTSLTIQCQVDSQVTMMFWYRQQPGQSLTLIATANQGSEATYESGFVIDKFPISRPNLTFSTLTVSNMSPEDSSIYLCSVGAEYQETQYFGPGTRLLVL.

This chain uses TRBV29-1 with TRBJ1-3; 8 nucleotides line up with TRBD1. The CDR3 is 13 amino acids. Germline V CDR1 and CDR2: SQVTM, ANQGSEA. The ends lost 6 bases at V and 4 bases at J; junction bases unmatched: 5. In DNA, the CDR3 is TGCAGCGTAGGACAGGGATCCGGAAACACCATATATTTT. Its translation is CSVGQGSGNTIYF.

The rearrangement links TRBV19 to TRBJ1-5; TRBD1 aligns across 9 bases. The CDR3 runs to 20 residues. CDR1 LNHDA and CDR2 SQIVND come from the germline V gene (reference sequence). The V gene end was trimmed by 2 bases and the J gene end by 0 bases; junction bases not matched to a gene: 14. The CDR3 coding sequence is TGTGCCAGTAGTATATCCTACAGGGGGCATAGGGGGTATAGCAATCAGCCCCAGCATTTT. Protein product: CASSISYRGHRGYSNQPQHF.

This clone has just one count. The CDR3 sequence: CAISGQVLYGYTF. CDR3 in DNA: TGTGCCATCAGTGGGCAAGTCCTCTATGGCTACACCTTC. The chain is built from TRBV10-3 and TRBJ1-2; D gene unclear. Trimming pared 4 bases from V and 4 bases from J, leaving 10 bases between. The CDR3 is 13 residues long. CDR1 ENHRY and CDR2 SYGVKD come from the germline V gene.

The chain has TRBV7-8 and TRBJ2-7; D possibly corresponds to TRBD2 (6 bases). This CDR3 is built from 15 residues. The germline V gene has CDR1 SGHVS and CDR2 FQNEAQ. V lost 4 bases and J lost 2, with 15 bases in between. The CDR3 DNA reads as TGTGCCAGCAGCTCCAACCGGGGGATAGCCTACGAGCAGTACGTC. Translation: CASSSNRGIAYEQYV.

The chain joins TRBV2 to TRBJ1-5; TRBD1 aligns across 9 bases. CDR1 is SNHLY and CDR2 is FYNNEI in the germline V gene. The CDR3 loop spans 14 amino acids. Trimming removed 3 bases from V and 6 bases from J; junction bases left unmatched: 3. The CDR3 DNA follows: TGTGCCAGCAGTGAGGACAGGGGTCGTCAGCCCCAGCATTTT. It is translated as CASSEDRGRQPQHF.

V gene TRBV19 combines with J gene TRBJ1-5; perhaps TRBD1 as D (5 bases). CDR1 is LNHDA, CDR2 SQIVND, per germline (reference sequence). The CDR3 covers 14 residues. Trimming removed 6 bases from V and 3 bases from J, with 12 bases in between. The CDR3 spells CASSTDSYNQPQHF. The CDR3 bases are TGTGCCAGTAGCACCGACAGCTACAATCAGCCCCAGCATTTT. Full variable domain (missing parts from reference TRBV19 and TRBJ1-5): DGGITQSPKYLFRKEGQNVTLSCEQNLNHDAMYWYRQDPGQGLRLIYYSQIVNDFQKGDIAEGYSVSREKKESFPLTVTSAQKNPTAFYLCASSTDSYNQPQHFGDGTRLSIL.

This chain joins TRBV5-4 and TRBJ2-2, with TRBD2 identical over 8 bases. The CDR3 covers 17 residues. V shed 0 bases and J 5 bases; nucleotides not matched to a gene: 9. Per germline, CDR1 SGHNT and CDR2 YYREEE (reference sequence). For the CDR3, the DNA is TGTGCCAGCAGCTTGGGCAAAGCCGGGACTAGAACCGGGGAGCTGTTTTTT. Translation: CASSLGKAGTRTGELFF.

The V and J genes are TRBV7-3 and TRBJ2-1, with 7 bases fitting TRBD1. With 1 base clipped from V and 2 bases from J, the junction kept 5 bases outside the gene matches. The CDR3 totals 16 residues. Germline assignment: CDR1 SGHTA and CDR2 FQGTGA. The CDR3 loop is CASSLRTGATYNEQFF. The DNA for the CDR3 is TGTGCCAGCAGCTTAAGAACAGGGGCTACCTACAATGAGCAGTTCTTC.

The rearrangement joins TRBV7-2 to TRBJ2-1, with D maybe TRBD2 (7 bases). V was pared by 2 bases and J by 8 bases, with 13 bases between. Germline values: CDR1 SGHTA, CDR2 FQGNSA. The CDR3 is made up of 14 amino acids. The CDR3 here is CASSLRGRDHEQFF. CDR3 nucleotides: TGTGCCAGCAGCTTAAGGGGGAGGGACCATGAGCAGTTCTTC.

A few counts support this clone. The V and J genes are TRBV4-1 and TRBJ1-4; possibly TRBD1 for D (5 bases). The CDR3 loop spans 15 amino acids. The ends were cut back, 1 base at V and 6 bases at J, with 12 bases in the middle. Germline CDR1 reads MGHRA; CDR2 reads YSYEKL. The CDR3 DNA reads TGCGCCAGCAGCCAAGGATGGATAGGGGATGAAAAACTGTTTTTT. Translated, it gives CASSQGWIGDEKLFF.